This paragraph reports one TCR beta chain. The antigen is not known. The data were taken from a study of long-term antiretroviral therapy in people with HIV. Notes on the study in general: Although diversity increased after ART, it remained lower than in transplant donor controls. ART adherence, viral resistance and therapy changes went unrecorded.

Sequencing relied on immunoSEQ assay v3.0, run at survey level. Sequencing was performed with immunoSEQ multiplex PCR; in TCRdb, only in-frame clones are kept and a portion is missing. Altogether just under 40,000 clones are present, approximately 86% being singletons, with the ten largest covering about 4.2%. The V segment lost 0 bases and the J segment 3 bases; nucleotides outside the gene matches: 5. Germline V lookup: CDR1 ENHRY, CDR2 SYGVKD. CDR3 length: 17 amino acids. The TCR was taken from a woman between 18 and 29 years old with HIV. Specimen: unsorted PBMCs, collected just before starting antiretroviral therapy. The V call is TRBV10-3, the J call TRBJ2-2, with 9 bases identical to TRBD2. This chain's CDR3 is CAISESEREAYTGELFF. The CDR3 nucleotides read TGTGCCATCAGTGAGTCGGAGCGGGAGGCCTACACCGGGGAGCTGTTTTTT.